One T cell receptor beta chain is described in this entry. The data belong to a study of CD8 T cells in Susac syndrome. Per the germline V gene, CDR1 is LGHDT and CDR2 is YNNKEL (reference sequence). The CDR3 is made up of 15 amino acids. V shed 0 bases and J shed 1 base, with 9 bases lying between them. RNA totalling roughly 0.45 to 1 ug underwent reverse transcription with random hexamers. TCRdb reanalysed the immunoSEQ multiplex PCR reads using MiXCR and keeps one entry per CDR3 protein. The sample lists approximately 180,000 distinct CDR3 sequences, roughly 90% occurring once. The rearrangement joins TRBV3-1 to TRBJ1-1; D uncertain. Source material: CD4+ T cells from PBMCs. This TCR was sampled from a human donor with Susac syndrome. The CDR3 DNA reads TGTGCCAGCAGCCAAGATTCACAGAGGAACACTGAAGCTTTCTTT. As protein: CASSQDSQRNTEAFF.